This paragraph covers one T cell receptor beta chain sequence. The data belong to a study of regulatory T cells in long-lasting Graves disease. The V gene's germline CDR1 is MNHGY and CDR2 SVAAGI. The CDR3 loop spans 15 amino acids. The V end lost 6 bases, the J end lost 10 bases, and 21 bases lay between the germline ends. CDR3 regions were amplified by Arm-PCR using iRepertoire HTBI primers to build TCR beta libraries. TCRdb called the multiplex PCR reads again in MiXCR, with one record for every CDR3 protein. The table includes roughly 510,000 distinct CDR3 sequences, 15% to 20% detected once. Time point reported: newly diagnosed GD, antithyroid drugs for less than 3 months. With RNA extracted from PBMCs as input, the TCR library was made. Peripheral blood, at about 8.9 milliliters, went into EDTA tubes. This same sample was also part of a study on T cells in Graves' hyperthyroidism and ophthalmopathy.

The receptor comes from a man aged 18 to 30 with Graves disease. Sequenced here: peripheral blood mononuclear cells (PBMCs), sampled at new diagnosis, from a patient treated with antithyroid drugs. The chain carries TRBV6-9 and TRBJ1-4; D perhaps matches TRBD1 (6 bases). CDR3 nucleotide sequence: TGTGCCAGCAGGCCGGGGGGGGGCGATCAGGGAAAACTGTTTTTT. Its translation: CASRPGGGDQGKLFF.